This TCR beta chain was recorded in a study of T cell changes during pregnancy in multiple sclerosis. V lost 5 bases and J lost 0, with 15 bases in between. Germline V CDR1 and CDR2: SGHAT, FQNNGV. The CDR3 is 16 residues long. The protocol was immunoSEQ multiplex PCR, while the TCRdb copy is restricted to in-frame clones and leaves out a portion. The table lists about 40,000 clones, around 94% of them singletons, with roughly 1.2% in the top ten. The rearrangement joins TRBV11-2 to TRBJ2-3; D call uncertain. Sequencing used peripheral blood, obtained before pregnancy. This clonotype originated in a female donor with multiple sclerosis, enrolled in a pregnancy study. CDR3 in DNA: TGTGCCAGCAGCCTGTTTAGGAGCACTAGCACAGATACGCAGTATTTT. The encoded protein is CASSLFRSTSTDTQYF.